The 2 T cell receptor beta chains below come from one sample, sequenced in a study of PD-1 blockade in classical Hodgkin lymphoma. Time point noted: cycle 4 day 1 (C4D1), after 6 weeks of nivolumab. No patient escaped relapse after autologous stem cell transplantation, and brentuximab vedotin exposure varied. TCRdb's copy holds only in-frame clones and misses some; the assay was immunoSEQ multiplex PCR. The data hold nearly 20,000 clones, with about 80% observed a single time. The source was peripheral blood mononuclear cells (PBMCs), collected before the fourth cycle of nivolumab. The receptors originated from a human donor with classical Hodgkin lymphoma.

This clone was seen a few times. The CDR3 loop reads CASTPGPTYEQYF. DNA for the CDR3: TGTGCCAGCACCCCCGGCCCAACCTACGAGCAGTACTTC. The chain combines TRBV6-9 with TRBJ2-7; D not resolved. The CDR3 is 13 amino acids. Trimming stripped 7 bases from V and 2 bases from J, with 12 bases between. The germline gives CDR1 MNHGY, CDR2 SVAAGI.

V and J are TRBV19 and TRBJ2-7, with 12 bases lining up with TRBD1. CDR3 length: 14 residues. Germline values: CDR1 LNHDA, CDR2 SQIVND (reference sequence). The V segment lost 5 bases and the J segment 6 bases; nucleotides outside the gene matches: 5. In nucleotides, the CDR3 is TGTGCCAGTAGTCCCGGGACAGGGGGCGTCGAGCAGTACTTC. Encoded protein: CASSPGTGGVEQYF.